This is a list of T cell receptor beta chains from one sample in a study of identical twins. TCRdb reprocessed the 5' RACE reads via MiXCR and lists one record per CDR3 protein. The sample gives about 890,000 distinct CDR3 sequences, more than 9% of which show up once; 1.5% to 2% is in the top ten. These data were also filed under a second study, of yellow fever vaccine responses in identical twins.

Sequencing was performed on PBMCs. Receptor source: a woman younger than 30 in good health. Both conserved end residues are part of each CDR3.

v_call	j_call	cdr3_aa
TRBV4-2	TRBJ2-5	CASSQEVSEETQYF
TRBV4-2	TRBJ2-2	CASSQSLATNTGELFF
TRBV5-1	TRBJ2-2	CASSLGRGRTGELFF
TRBV29-1	TRBJ2-7	CSVVIDRGYEQYF
TRBV11-2	TRBJ2-3	CASSLDGTGWYTQYF
TRBV24-1	TRBJ2-2	CATSDLSGTGGRTGELFF
TRBV10-3	TRBJ2-7	CAISRIENSYEQYF
TRBV28	TRBJ2-1	CASSLDRGMDEQFF
TRBV20-1	TRBJ2-2	CSAVGLSNTGELFF
TRBV12-3/TRBV12-4	TRBJ2-4	CASSLAQLAKNIQYF
TRBV11-2	TRBJ2-5	CASSPTGIQETQYF
TRBV28	TRBJ1-5	CASRGTASNQPQHF
TRBV14	TRBJ2-3	CASSQDWASGSLSTDTQYF
TRBV2	TRBJ1-6	CASRPTGVQNSPLHF
TRBV6-1	TRBJ2-3	CASSGWTGDVLAGATDTQYF
TRBV5-1	TRBJ2-7	CASSMGTSSYEQYF
TRBV28	TRBJ1-1	CASSLFGANTEAFF
TRBV20-1	TRBJ2-5	CSASQPLGETQYF
TRBV28	TRBJ2-7	CASIGRGPYEQYF
TRBV20-1	TRBJ1-5	CSARVVGDQPQHF
TRBV5-5	TRBJ2-1	CASSLAVRTSGYNEQFF
TRBV9	TRBJ2-1	CASSVRVEQFF
TRBV11-2	TRBJ1-2	CASSLDGGKGYGYTF
TRBV20-1	TRBJ2-3	CSARDYLDTQYF
TRBV13	TRBJ2-3	CASSFGGASHTQYF
TRBV5-1	TRBJ2-5	CASSTQGSQPQETQYF
TRBV27	TRBJ2-1	CASSVEGPNYDNEQFF
TRBV7-9	TRBJ2-7	CASSLAVQGTYEQYF
TRBV10-3	TRBJ1-1	CAIRQGKEAFF
TRBV3-1	TRBJ2-7	CASSQRGLASYEQYF
TRBV6-4	TRBJ2-3	CASSDGGGSTDTQYF
TRBV20-1	TRBJ2-1	CSARGPVGSYNEQFF
TRBV5-1	TRBJ2-7	CASSLDAYYEQYF
TRBV2	TRBJ1-1	CASSERGRNTEAFF
TRBV10-3	TRBJ2-4	CAISELGASAKNIQYF
TRBV6-1	TRBJ2-1	CASIPQLAGGQNEQFF
TRBV24-1	TRBJ2-5	CATSASGGRGTQYF
TRBV20-1	TRBJ2-3	CSARSRGGMTDTQYF
TRBV3-1	TRBJ1-2	CASSQDQDRAPPYGYTF
TRBV12-3/TRBV12-4	TRBJ2-7	CASSNPTGLGYEQYF
TRBV20-1	TRBJ1-2	CSAKLTGNYGYTF
TRBV3-1	TRBJ2-5	CASSHWAGGETQYF
TRBV25-1	TRBJ2-2	CRDAKSGELFF
TRBV12-3/TRBV12-4	TRBJ1-5	CASLPGVGPQHF
TRBV16	TRBJ1-5	CASSQGTGGQPQHF
TRBV11-3	TRBJ1-1	CASSYPGGTNTEAFF
TRBV6-1	TRBJ2-7	CASSEGARKSSYEQYF
TRBV9	TRBJ1-2	CASSARDRGHLDYGYTF
TRBV18	TRBJ2-3	CASQTQKVRTDTQYF
TRBV28	TRBJ2-5	CASSVGTRQTQYF
TRBV6-1	TRBJ2-7	CASSPAPDRTYEQYF
TRBV3-1	TRBJ2-2	CASSQDVRELFF
TRBV10-3	TRBJ1-6	CAISEGAESGSPLHF
TRBV6-1	TRBJ2-2	CASRDRGFGSGELFF
TRBV29-1	TRBJ1-1	CSFQGFTEAFF
TRBV4-1	TRBJ1-5	CASSHGPGQPQHF
TRBV29-1	TRBJ1-2	CSVAGGVGYTF
TRBV27	TRBJ2-2	CASSHDRGWGGELFF
TRBV6-1	TRBJ1-5	CASQSLDSNQPQHF
TRBV12-3/TRBV12-4	TRBJ2-7	CASSLRRADPYEQYF